This TCR beta chain was obtained from a study of read filtering for tumor transcriptome and immune sequencing (dated by TCRdb to the early 2020s). Looking at the study overall: Of the patients in the cohort, more than 16 were male and 11 to 15 were female, and their mean age was around 64 years, with a range of 47 to 80. By revised international staging, roughly eight patients were R-ISS I, about 16 were R-ISS II and 6 or 7 were R-ISS III. Whole-transcriptome libraries were prepared with the TruSeq RNA Access Library Prep Kit after DNase treatment. Per sample, about 4 to 10.27 million TCR-region mapped reads were obtained with IR-seq, compared with only 85 to 1273 with RNA-seq. The study compared TCR repertoires from targeted immune repertoire sequencing and bulk whole-transcriptome sequencing run on the same bone marrow samples. As a main aim, a read-filtering strategy for immune repertoire data was addressed, with the specific question being whether clonotypes supported by a single read should be removed.

V and J are truncated by 4 bases and 1 base respectively, leaving an intervening sequence of 17 bases. Per the germline V gene, MGHRA is the CDR1 and YSYEKL is the CDR2. Measured from the cysteine to the phenylalanine, the CDR3 is 17 residues long. The retained sequence is limited to the CDR3, 51 bases, with the frame set at the first base. TCR libraries were built from 400 ng RNA with the Immunoverse kit, using molecular barcoded adaptors covering alpha/delta and beta/gamma chains. The same RNA used for transcriptome sequencing was used for TCR library preparation. Sequencing of TCR libraries was carried out on an Illumina HiSeq 4000 with 2 x 150 cycles. Per the source publication's procedure: MiXCR aligned TCR reads to human V, D, J and C references and assembled the aligned reads into CDR3 clonotypes, with quality filtering and error correction included. Clonotype counts and gene usage diversity were analyzed with the tcR package in R. For inspection of raw mapping reads, RNA-seq reads were mapped by STAR aligner version 2.5.3a onto GRCh37 of the human genome. To test how sequencing depth affects detected clonotypes, IR-seq fastq files were randomly downsampled with Seqtk 1.3. Clones were called with MiXCR by TCRdb after fastp trimmed the public reads at Q25, and only in-frame beta chains were retained. Each entry merges the rows of one CDR3 protein and shows their most common DNA and genes. TCRdb's processing, not the study's, gives the V and J calls here. The sample table holds 75,000 to 90,000 distinct CDR3 sequences, of which approximately 13% were seen once. The ten largest make up 15% of the sample.

On the study overall, not on this receptor specifically: Clonotypes were captured by IR-seq at much higher depth and more reliably than by RNA-seq, and smaller IR-seq throughput was sufficient for identification of most shared clonotypes. Single-read clonotypes made up around 82% of clonotypes but approximately 3.5% of total reads in IR-seq, and 70% to 75% of clonotypes and roughly 48% of reads in RNA-seq. Removing single-read clonotypes increased the correlation between IR-seq and RNA-seq shared clonotype proportions. The sorted CD138-negative fraction was not purified T cells but a mixed bone marrow immune population.

Bone marrow was sampled from every patient at the time of active disease. Ficoll-Hypaque density gradient centrifugation was used to isolate the bone marrow mononuclear cells. Myeloma plasma cells were removed and CD138-negative cells were collected by negative selection after labeling with CD138 magnetic microbeads on a MACS separator. Flow cytometry on an Attune NxT with CD138 antibodies was used to check the purity of the isolated cells. Total RNA was extracted with TRIzol reagent and quantified with a NanoDrop spectrophotometer. Paired RNA-seq and IR-seq were performed on each patient's CD138-negative bone marrow sample. A remark on this clonotype: Its antigen is currently not known. No much larger clone is present one base from it, and per-base qualities are unavailable.

The sequence was obtained from a donor at least 40 years old with multiple myeloma. The sequenced sample consisted of a population of CD138-negative cells sorted from bone marrow. What this sample's cell subset or site label stands for: bone marrow mononuclear cells depleted of CD138+ plasma/myeloma cells by negative magnetic selection. The chain joins TRBV4-1 to TRBJ2-1, and the D gene may be TRBD2, 6 bases matching. The CDR3 region has the sequence CASSRPRLVRSYNEQFF. The nucleotide sequence reads TGCGCCAGCAGCCGGCCCAGACTAGTGAGGTCCTACAATGAGCAGTTCTTC.